The 17 T cell receptor beta chains presented below share a single source sample, sequenced in a study of siplizumab effects on memory and regulatory T cells. Only in-frame clones appear in the TCRdb table, and some are missing; sequencing was by immunoSEQ multiplex PCR. Here the sample spans about 110,000 clones, approximately 92% being singletons. The sample was CD4+ T cells sorted from blood. The receptors shown here come from a human donor in good health.

This chain uses TRBV6-1 with TRBJ2-7, with 9 nucleotides matching TRBD1. This CDR3 has 14 residues. From germline, CDR1 is MNHNS and CDR2 SASEGT. V shed 4 bases and J 4 bases; nucleotides not matched to a gene: 5. The CDR3 DNA reads as TGTGCCAGCAGTGTGGGACAGGGTGTGTACGAGCAGTACTTC. This codes for CASSVGQGVYEQYF.

The chain uses TRBV7-9 and TRBJ2-5; either TRBD1 or TRBD2 may fit D (6 bases each). V was trimmed by 0 bases and J by 7 bases, leaving 12 bases between them. Germline CDR1 is SEHNR and CDR2 is FQNEAQ (reference sequence). The CDR3 runs to 14 residues. The CDR3 reads CASSLAGGSGTQYF. CDR3 bases: TGTGCCAGCAGCTTAGCGGGGGGCTCGGGGACCCAGTACTTC.

The V call is TRBV27, the J call TRBJ1-1; 8 nucleotides agree with TRBD1. Germline V gene sequence: CDR1 MNHEY, CDR2 SMNVEV (reference sequence). V shed 3 bases and J 11 bases; nucleotides not matched to a gene: 5. This CDR3 has 12 amino acids. CDR3 region: CASSFRTGRAFF. Written as DNA, the CDR3 is TGTGCCAGCAGTTTTAGGACAGGGAGGGCTTTCTTT.

This chain connects TRBV7-9 to TRBJ1-5; TRBD1 might be the D (5 bases). CDR1 SEHNR and CDR2 FQNEAQ come from the germline V gene (reference sequence). Trimming cost V 1 base and J 1 base, with 11 bases left between them. This CDR3 is 16 amino acids long. For the CDR3, the DNA is TGTGCCAGCAGCTTAGGAGCAGGGAAGAGCAATCAGCCCCAGCATTTT. Its protein is CASSLGAGKSNQPQHF.

The sample holds one count of this clone. The chain combines TRBV7-2 with TRBJ2-6; D ambiguous. Germline loops: CDR1 SGHTA, CDR2 FQGNSA. This CDR3 spans 14 amino acids. The V end lost 2 bases, the J end lost 2 bases, and 4 bases lay between the germline ends. The chain's CDR3 is CASSLFPGANVLTF. In DNA form, the CDR3 reads TGTGCCAGCAGCTTATTTCCTGGGGCCAACGTCCTGACTTTC.

J is TRBJ2-3 and V is TRBV2; D is ambiguous. The CDR3 is 13 amino acids. Germline V gene data show CDR1 as SNHLY and CDR2 as FYNNEI. Between the trimmed V and J ends, which lost 4 bases and 2 bases, there was a span of 7 bases. This chain's CDR3 is CASSGTVTDTQYF. The CDR3 nucleotides are TGTGCCAGCAGTGGGACGGTCACAGATACGCAGTATTTT.

The CDR3 region has the DNA TGTGCCAGCAGCATTAGCGGGTCTTCAGATACGCAGTATTTT. It is translated as CASSISGSSDTQYF. The genes are TRBV9 and TRBJ2-3; 7 bases fit TRBD2. Per germline, CDR1 SGDLS and CDR2 YYNGEE. This CDR3 has 14 residues. The V gene end was trimmed by 4 bases and the J gene end by 4 bases; junction bases not matched to a gene: 6.

This clone has a handful of counts. The V call is TRBV25-1, the J call TRBJ1-2; the D is unclear. Per the germline V gene, CDR1 is MGHDK and CDR2 is SYGVNS. The CDR3 totals 13 residues. V lost 8 bases, J lost 8 bases, and 18 bases lay in between. Here the CDR3 DNA reads TGTGCCAGCGGAAAGAATACCGGAGACGGCTACACCTTC. Amino acids: CASGKNTGDGYTF.

This clone has a handful of counts. CDR3 coding DNA: TGTGCCAGCATGGTGGCGGGAGTGAATGAGCAGTTCTTC. Translating gives CASMVAGVNEQFF. This chain uses TRBV2 with TRBJ2-1, with 7 bases identical to TRBD2. The germline V gene has CDR1 SNHLY and CDR2 FYNNEI. The CDR3 runs to 13 residues. The V and J ends lost 7 bases and 7 bases, in that order; junction bases with no gene match: 7. The full variable domain, its missing parts supplied by reference TRBV2 and TRBJ2-1, is EPEVTQTPSHQVTQMGQEVILRCVPISNHLYFYWYRQILGQKVEFLVSFYNNEISEKSEIFDDQFSVERPDGSNFTLKIRSTKLEDSAMYFCASMVAGVNEQFFGPGTRLTVL.

V gene TRBV7-2 combines with J gene TRBJ1-5, with D possibly matching TRBD1 (5 bases). The length of the CDR3 is 16 residues. The germline V gene encodes CDR1 SGHTA and CDR2 FQGNSA. V lost 5 bases and J lost 3, with 17 bases in between. CDR3 nucleotides: TGTGCCAGCAGCCGCACCCCAAGGGACGCCAATCAGCCCCAGCATTTT. Its protein is CASSRTPRDANQPQHF.

V usage is TRBV2 and J usage is TRBJ1-1, with D maybe TRBD1 (5 bases). CDR3 length: 13 residues. V lost 3 bases to trimming and J lost 8 bases, with 13 bases between them. Germline V gives CDR1 SNHLY, CDR2 FYNNEI. The DNA for the CDR3 is TGTGCCAGCAGTGATCGGGATCAGGGAGAAGCTTTCTTT. Residues: CASSDRDQGEAFF.

The chain combines TRBV27 with TRBJ1-2; D remains ambiguous. The V gene's germline CDR1 is MNHEY and CDR2 SMNVEV (reference sequence). This CDR3 has 13 residues. Deletions cut 5 bases from V and 0 bases from J, with 7 bases between. CDR3 DNA: TGTGCCAGCAGTCCCAAAGCTAACTATGGCTACACCTTC. Encoded protein: CASSPKANYGYTF.

V is TRBV19 and J is TRBJ1-1; D is ambiguous. V gave up 3 bases and J gave up 0 bases, with 5 bases separating them. The CDR3 has 13 amino acids. Germline loops: CDR1 LNHDA, CDR2 SQIVND (reference sequence). CDR3 nucleotide sequence: TGTGCCAGTAGTATCCAGGTGAACACTGAAGCTTTCTTT. This codes for CASSIQVNTEAFF.

V gene TRBV27 combines with J gene TRBJ2-1; TRBD1 matches 8 bases. This CDR3 region has 15 residues. CDR1 MNHEY and CDR2 SMNVEV come from the germline V gene (reference sequence). Trimming took 0 bases from V and 7 from J; bases not matched to a gene: 5. DNA of the CDR3: TGTGCCAGCAGTTTATCGACAGGGGTTGCGAATGAGCAGTTCTTC. Its translation: CASSLSTGVANEQFF.

This chain connects TRBV2 to TRBJ1-2, with 7 bases aligning to TRBD1. There are 10 residues in the CDR3. The germline V gene encodes CDR1 SNHLY and CDR2 FYNNEI. The CDR3 nucleotides are TGTGCGACCGGGACAGACGGCTACACCTTC. Its translation is CATGTDGYTF. Using reference TRBV2 and TRBJ1-2 for the parts outside the CDR3, the full variable domain is EPEVTQTPSHQVTQMGQEVILRCVPISNHLYFYWYRQILGQKVEFLVSFYNNEISEKSEIFDDQFSVERPDGSNFTLKIRSTKLEDSAMYFCATGTDGYTFGSGTRLTVV.

The chain combines TRBV5-6 with TRBJ2-7; 9 nucleotides align to TRBD2. V lost 3 bases, J lost 3 bases, and 13 bases stayed unmatched. The CDR3 is made up of 17 amino acids. The germline V gene has CDR1 SGHDT and CDR2 YYEEEE. The CDR3, as DNA: TGTGCCAGCAGCTCCGCGGGAGGAGCGGGGGGACTCTACGAGCAGTACTTC. This sequence encodes CASSSAGGAGGLYEQYF. Looking up the rest from reference TRBV5-6 and TRBJ2-7 gives the full variable domain: DAGVTQSPTHLIKTRGQQVTLRCSPKSGHDTVSWYQQALGQGPQFIFQYYEEEERQRGNFPDRFSGHQFPNYSSELNVNALLLGDSALYLCASSSAGGAGGLYEQYFGPGTRLTVT.

The J gene is TRBJ2-1, the V gene TRBV5-4, with 9 bases that match TRBD1. Trimming at V came to 4 bases and at J to 4 bases, leaving 9 bases not matched to a gene. The CDR3 consists of 16 residues. The germline gives CDR1 SGHNT, CDR2 YYREEE (reference sequence). In DNA, the CDR3 is TGTGCCAGCAGCCGGACACAGGGGGCGGTTTACAATGAGCAGTTCTTC. Residues: CASSRTQGAVYNEQFF.